This TCR beta chain was retrieved from a study of T cells in Graves' hyperthyroidism and ophthalmopathy. RNA transcripts yielded amplified TCR beta CDR3 regions. Carried out on the TCR CDR3, a first-round RT-PCR used the HTBI primer set. TCRdb fed the multiplex PCR reads into MiXCR, producing one record per CDR3 protein. The table records 750,000 to 900,000 distinct CDR3 sequences, about 38% of them present only once. Germline CDR1 reads SGHRS; CDR2 reads YFSETQ. V was clipped by 4 bases and J by 7 bases; unmatched bases: 6. This CDR3 is built from 14 residues. The chain uses TRBV5-1 and TRBJ2-2, with 8 bases aligning to TRBD2. Material: blood. The sequence derives from a man aged 18 to 30 with Graves' hyperthyroidism. The CDR3 protein is CASSHKGTSGELFF. The CDR3 DNA sequence: TGCGCCAGCAGCCACAAGGGGACTAGCGGGGAGCTGTTTTTT.